These 16 T cell receptor beta chains share one sample of origin, sequenced in a study of technical replicates of blood from a few donors. Profiling relied on immunoSEQ multiplex PCR, and the TCRdb table lists in-frame clones only, not all of them. The sample records 75,000 to 90,000 clones, roughly 94% being singletons. The sample comprised T cells isolated from PBMCs. These receptors all come from a human donor in good health.

J is TRBJ2-2 and V is TRBV5-1; no firm D call. The CDR3 loop spans 18 amino acids. The V gene's germline CDR1 is SGHRS and CDR2 YFSETQ. The V and J ends lost 0 bases and 4 bases respectively, with 19 bases between them. In DNA form, the CDR3 reads TGCGCCAGCAGCTTGGGCGGCGCGGCCCATAAAGCCACCGGGGAGCTGTTTTTT. Its protein is CASSLGGAAHKATGELFF.

For this clone: At one boundary the junction diverges from the germline segment, which might be a read error. The rearrangement uses TRBV14 and TRBJ1-3; 7 bases fit TRBD1. From germline, CDR1 is SGHDN and CDR2 FVKESK. CDR3 length equals 16 residues. The CDR3 bases are TGTGCCAGCAGGCAAGTTTGGACAGGATATGGAAACACCATATATTTT. Protein product: CASRQVWTGYGNTIYF.

J is TRBJ1-3 and V is TRBV19; D call uncertain. Trimming took 5 bases from V and 4 from J, leaving 12 bases between them. In germline, CDR1 is LNHDA, CDR2 SQIVND (reference sequence). The CDR3 covers 14 residues. This CDR3 is CASSVTERGNTIYF. The CDR3 DNA reads TGTGCCAGTAGTGTGACGGAGCGCGGAAACACCATATATTTT.

The chain joins TRBV7-3 to TRBJ2-7; the match to TRBD1 covers 7 bases. V trimming: 2 bases; J trimming: 2 bases; junction bases outside the gene matches: 3. Per the germline V gene, CDR1 is SGHTA and CDR2 is FQGTGA. The CDR3 sequence is 14 residues long. In DNA form, the CDR3 reads TGTGCCAGCAGCTTATATGGGACAGCCTACGAGCAGTACTTC. Encoded protein: CASSLYGTAYEQYF.

V usage is TRBV29-1 and J usage is TRBJ2-3; D is ambiguous. The CDR3 runs 10 residues. Germline loops: CDR1 SQVTM, CDR2 ANQGSEA. Trimming removed 4 bases at V and 8 bases at J, with 7 bases between. The CDR3 DNA sequence: TGCAGCGTTGCCATGAGTACGCAGTATTTT. The encoded protein is CSVAMSTQYF.

The CDR3 sequence: CATSRDKGTRVTDTQYF. CDR3 nucleotide sequence: TGTGCCACCAGCAGAGATAAGGGGACACGCGTCACAGATACGCAGTATTTT. The J gene is TRBJ2-3, the V gene TRBV15; D possibly corresponds to TRBD1 (6 bases). CDR3 length equals 17 residues. The V gene lost 0 bases and the J gene lost 2 bases, with 15 bases spanning the gap. Looked up from germline, CDR1 is LNHNV and CDR2 is YYDKDF (reference sequence).

V and J are TRBV9 and TRBJ1-1, with D uncertain. Trimming stripped 0 bases from V and 5 bases from J, with 14 bases between. The CDR3 loop spans 15 amino acids. Germline CDR1 reads SGDLS; CDR2 reads YYNGEE. CDR3 region: CASSVATPGMTEAFF. The CDR3 nucleotides read TGTGCCAGCAGCGTAGCTACCCCAGGAATGACTGAAGCTTTCTTT.

J is TRBJ2-7 and V is TRBV7-2; 10 bases fit TRBD1. V was pared by 5 bases and J by 2 bases, with 3 bases of the junction left unmatched. The germline V gene encodes CDR1 SGHTA and CDR2 FQGNSA. CDR3 length equals 14 residues. CDR3 nucleotide sequence: TGTGCCAGCAGCGTGGGACAGGGGCCCTACGAGCAGTACTTC. The encoded protein is CASSVGQGPYEQYF.

The rearrangement uses TRBV5-1 and TRBJ2-5; D is perhaps TRBD2 (6 bases). This CDR3 comprises 14 residues. V lost 1 base and J lost 2, with 9 bases in between. CDR1 is SGHRS, CDR2 YFSETQ, per germline. The CDR3 loop reads CASSLSGSQETQYF. In DNA form, the CDR3 reads TGCGCCAGCAGCTTGTCCGGGAGTCAAGAGACCCAGTACTTC.

The rearrangement links TRBV27 to TRBJ2-5, with unresolved D. CDR1 is MNHEY, CDR2 SMNVEV, per germline (reference sequence). The V end was cut by 3 bases, the J end by 0 bases, with 11 bases between. CDR3 size: 15 residues. In DNA, the CDR3 is TGTGCCAGCAGTTTGTTCAGAACTAACCAAGAGACCCAGTACTTC. This codes for CASSLFRTNQETQYF.

This clone was picked up one time. The chain employs TRBV30 and TRBJ1-2; 7 bases agree with TRBD1. The CDR3 runs 13 residues. CDR1 and CDR2 (germline): GTSNPN, SVGIG (reference sequence). J was trimmed by 4 bases and V by 4 bases; bases with no gene match: 6. CDR3 amino acids: CAWTTGQFYGYTF. DNA for the CDR3: TGTGCCTGGACTACGGGACAGTTCTATGGCTACACCTTC.

This clone was seen only once. This rearrangement joins TRBV27 to TRBJ2-5; no definite D call. The V and J ends lost 6 bases and 5 bases respectively, with 13 bases between them. Per the germline V gene, CDR1 is MNHEY and CDR2 is SMNVEV (reference sequence). This CDR3 comprises 13 residues. The CDR3 region has the DNA TGTGCCAGCAGCCTCTACAGTGGGGAGACCCAGTACTTC. It yields the protein CASSLYSGETQYF.

The chain carries TRBV5-8 and TRBJ2-3, with 11 bases identical to TRBD2. This CDR3 is built from 16 residues. The ends lost 0 bases at V and 6 bases at J; junction bases unmatched: 6. Germline lookup yields CDR1 SGHTS and CDR2 YDEGEE. The CDR3: CASSLGIAGGPDTQYF. CDR3 nucleotides: TGTGCCAGCAGCTTGGGGATAGCGGGAGGGCCGGATACGCAGTATTTT.

The chain carries TRBV5-1 and TRBJ2-3; perhaps TRBD2 as D (5 bases). Germline V gene sequence: CDR1 SGHRS, CDR2 YFSETQ. Trimming left V 4 bases short and J 2 bases short, with 8 bases between. The CDR3 length is 13 residues. For the CDR3, the DNA is TGCGCCAGCAGCCCCGGGAACACAGATACGCAGTATTTT. Its translation: CASSPGNTDTQYF.

Comments on this clone: Within the sample, other DNA sequences also encode this same CDR3. The V call is TRBV6-5, the J call TRBJ1-1; no reliable D call. The CDR3 runs to 14 residues. Germline V gene lookup returns CDR1 MNHEY and CDR2 SVGAGI. Deletions cut 0 bases from V and 2 bases from J, with 7 bases between. The CDR3 DNA reads TGTGCCAGCAGTTACTCCGAGGGAAACACTGAAGCTTTCTTT. The encoded protein is CASSYSEGNTEAFF.

This clone was detected only once. The chain combines TRBV6-5 with TRBJ2-7; 8 bases are shared with TRBD2. This CDR3 spans 15 amino acids. Per the germline V gene, CDR1 is MNHEY and CDR2 is SVGAGI. After removal of 6 bases from V and 2 bases from J, the junction contained 9 bases not matched to a gene. The CDR3 DNA follows: TGTGCCAGCAGCCCCGGGACTAGGGGAACCTACGAGCAGTACTTC. This translates into CASSPGTRGTYEQYF.